The 2 T cell receptor beta chains below were found in one sample sequenced in a study of T cells in localized non-small cell lung cancer. This table comes from immunoSEQ multiplex PCR, and its TCRdb copy is limited to in-frame clones, with some not included. The repertoire has 40,000 to 50,000 clones, 88% of them found once; the top ten carry about 2.8%. Specimen: peripheral blood, collected before any cancer treatment. The receptors shown here come from a female donor over 55 with stage I squamous cell lung carcinoma.

In this sample, this clone turned up once. The chain is built from TRBV30 and TRBJ2-5, with D possibly being TRBD1 or TRBD2 (6 bases each). The CDR3 consists of 13 residues. Germline V gene lookup returns CDR1 GTSNPN and CDR2 SVGIG (reference sequence). The ends were cut back, 4 bases at V and 4 bases at J, with 13 bases in the middle. The CDR3, as DNA: TGTGCCTGGATCTTCGGGGGCGGAGAGACCCAGTACTTC. Protein: CAWIFGGGETQYF.

V and J are TRBV7-9 and TRBJ2-1, with 12 nucleotides matching TRBD2. V shed 5 bases and J 6 bases; nucleotides not matched to a gene: 8. The CDR3 is made up of 16 amino acids. Germline V lookup: CDR1 SEHNR, CDR2 FQNEAQ (reference sequence). This chain's CDR3 is CASSTPLAGGPNEQFF. In DNA form, the CDR3 reads TGTGCCAGCAGCACCCCGCTAGCGGGAGGGCCCAATGAGCAGTTCTTC. Full variable domain (outside the CDR3, taken from reference TRBV7-9 and TRBJ2-1): DTGVSQNPRHKITKRGQNVTFRCDPISEHNRLYWYRQTLGQGPEFLTYFQNEAQLEKSRLLSDRFSAERPKGSFSTLEIQRTEQGDSAMYLCASSTPLAGGPNEQFFGPGTRLTVL.